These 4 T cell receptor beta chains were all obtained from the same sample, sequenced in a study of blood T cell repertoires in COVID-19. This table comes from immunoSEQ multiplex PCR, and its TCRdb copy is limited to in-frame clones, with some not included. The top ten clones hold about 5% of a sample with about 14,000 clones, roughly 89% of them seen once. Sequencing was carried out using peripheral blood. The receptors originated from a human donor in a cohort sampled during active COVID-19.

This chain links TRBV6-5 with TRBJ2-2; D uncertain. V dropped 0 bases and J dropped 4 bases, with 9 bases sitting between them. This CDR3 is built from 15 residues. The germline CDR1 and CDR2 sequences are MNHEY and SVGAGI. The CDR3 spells CASSYSNSATGELFF. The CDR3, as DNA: TGTGCCAGCAGTTACTCGAACAGTGCCACCGGGGAGCTGTTTTTT.

CDR3 DNA: TGTGCCAGCAGCCTGCCCAGGGAAGGGGGCACTGAAGCTTTCTTT. It encodes CASSLPREGGTEAFF. V gene TRBV5-4 combines with J gene TRBJ1-1, with TRBD1 as a possible D gene (6 bases). V shed 4 bases and J shed 4 bases, with 17 bases lying between them. This CDR3 has 15 residues. Germline lookup yields CDR1 SGHNT and CDR2 YYREEE (reference sequence).

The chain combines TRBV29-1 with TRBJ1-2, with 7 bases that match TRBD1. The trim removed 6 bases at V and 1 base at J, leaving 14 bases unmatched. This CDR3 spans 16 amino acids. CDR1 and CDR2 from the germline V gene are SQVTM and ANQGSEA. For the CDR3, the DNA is TGCAGCGTCCAAACCCCGGGGAGACAGGGTAACTATGGCTACACCTTC. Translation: CSVQTPGRQGNYGYTF.

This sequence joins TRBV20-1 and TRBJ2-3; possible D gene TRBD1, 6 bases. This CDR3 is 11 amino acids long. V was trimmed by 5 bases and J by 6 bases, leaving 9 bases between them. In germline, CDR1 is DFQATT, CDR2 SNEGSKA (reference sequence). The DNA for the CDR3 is TGCAGTGCTGGGGGCAGGGATACGCAGTATTTT. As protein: CSAGGRDTQYF.